This record covers a single T cell receptor (beta chain). Its cognate antigen has yet to be identified. The cohort comprised more than 550 healthy bone marrow donors. At the time of sampling, all cohort members were nominally healthy, though unrecorded immune exposures were likely present. The donor tested CMV seronegative, placing the donor among the roughly 340 seronegative members of the cohort. A peripheral blood sample was collected from each donor, and TCR beta sequencing was performed on peripheral blood mononuclear cells. The Qiagen DNeasy Blood Extraction Kit was used to extract genomic DNA from the blood cell samples. This entry comes from a study of cytomegalovirus exposure and HLA in healthy donors (dated by TCRdb to the late 2010s). A note on the overall study: According to an earlier analysis of 587 of the donors, 150 million to 200 million T cells yielded some 120 million unique TCR beta sequences and 276 Gb of sequence data. Several DR-DQ haplotypes were handled as single units for association and clustering because linkage in the cohort was strong. In a later genetic analysis, genome-wide SNP genotypes for about 55% of the roughly 700 donors were used, and that subset was treated as a discovery cohort. High-throughput TCR immunosequencing, statistical association of individual TCRs with disease status, and machine learning were combined to predict cytomegalovirus infection status. An earlier analysis of 587 of the donors applied high-throughput TCR beta sequencing to assess whether each TCR beta V gene segment acted as functional or pseudogenic. Approximately 300 gigabases of sequencing data and roughly 90 million unique TCR sequences were included in an early release covering around 650 HLA-typed donors. Both class I and class II loci were covered by HLA typing, at four-digit resolution. In addition to the first cohort of several hundred subjects, a separate validation cohort of 120 different subjects was used. Among over 350 genotyped donors of the cohort, an average of 235,054 unique TCR beta nucleotide sequences were sequenced per donor, 15% to 20% of them non-productive. A later analysis re-analyzed previously published TCR beta repertoires from roughly 630 donors and added high-resolution HLA genotyping to study TCR occurrence patterns. Using immunosequencing, the study profiled T cell repertoires from about 650 subjects and related those repertoires to cytomegalovirus serostatus. Of the roughly 420 genotyped donors, 75% to 85% were placed in the genetic ancestry cluster associated with self-reported Caucasian donors. The study aimed to test whether cataloging public T cell receptors could reveal signatures of past pathogen exposure. Rather than using new phenotypic data, the later analysis identified candidate immune exposures from TCR beta sequences and from how often those sequences occurred across donors. The number of donors typed differed by locus, with about 629-640 for A, B, C, DRB1 and DQB1, over 500 for DQA1, under 610 for DPA1, and around 430 for DPB1. Every discovery cohort repertoire had been produced on one sequencing platform. Donor age, sex, ethnicity and CMV serostatus were compiled together with the repertoire data.

Paper-wide results and their limitations: While some public TCRs were present in many individuals, most TCR sequences turned up only very rarely across donors. Linkage disequilibrium might explain the correlated functional status among segregating V segments, but an unknown experimental factor could not be ruled out. Because HLA typing was missing for some donors at each locus, association tests included only the typed subset. A few of the identified cytomegalovirus-associated TCR beta chains were confirmed in vitro to be specific for cytomegalovirus antigens. A later genetic analysis associated a missense DCLRE1C variant with V-gene and J-gene trimming of TCR beta chains, and an independent cohort replicated the association. In an earlier analysis of 587 of the donors, most TCR beta V segments were observed in productive rearrangements about 90% or about 30% of the time, broadly matching IMGT annotations. According to a later genetic analysis, donors in an Asian-associated ancestry cluster had fewer N-insertions in productive TCRs than the approximately 630-donor mean. According to a later analysis, most CMV-associated TCR beta chains appeared to be HLA-restricted, and the HLA associations seemed to be driven largely by CMV exposure. According to a later analysis, TCR association rates differed among HLA loci, with DRB1 alleles showing the most associated TCRs and HLA-C alleles showing the fewest. A later analysis associated about 18,000 TCR beta sequences with specific HLA alleles at a false discovery rate of 0.05. In a later analysis, several top co-occurrence clusters were reported to appear linked to parvovirus B19, influenza, CMV and Epstein-Barr virus. A later analysis found that HLA-associated TCR beta chains were more clonally expanded and had lower generation probabilities than equally common non-associated chains. The 87-base-pair reads could not distinguish some IMGT-functional V segments, including TRBV6-2 and TRBV6-3, so those segments were excluded. A further reported finding was that TCR beta sequences accurately predicted the HLA-A and HLA-B alleles for most subjects in the first cohort. The only immune exposure information available for the cohort was CMV serostatus. The presence/absence analyses assumed that sequencing depth was roughly uniform across donors, and that assumption may not be true. Assigning TCR associations to individual alleles was difficult when HLA alleles, especially DR and DQ, strongly co-occurred. The authors suggested that the approach could potentially be extended to other disease states and immunological phenotypes. Cytomegalovirus status was reported to be diagnosed by the classifier with high specificity and sensitivity in both the original and validation cohorts. The cohort was sequenced for TCR beta chains only, and without alpha or paired-chain data the features that could be detected were limited. A cluster of highly shared sequence variants was judged likely to be a technical artifact of the sequencing pipeline. Because counts were too low, about 18 rarely observed V segments, including chromosome 9 orphons, were excluded from the earlier analysis of 587 of the donors. The study listed 150 to 200 TCR beta chains as associated with cytomegalovirus.

The library was produced with the immunoSEQ multiplex PCR assay. For the multiplex PCR, a mixture combining 60 forward primers for TCR Vbeta segments and 13 reverse primers for TCR Jbeta segments was used. Amplification of the CDR3 region of rearranged TCR beta genes was performed with a multiplex PCR assay on genomic DNA. Amplified TCR beta libraries were sequenced as 87-base-pair reads on the Illumina HiSeq System. The study's processing was this. In a later analysis, 77 million or so unique TCR beta chains were counted across the 666 repertoires, and approximately 11 million of these chains were shared by at least two donors. Raw reads were error-corrected and collapsed into unique sequences by a nearest-neighbor algorithm in which closely related sequences were merged to remove PCR and sequencing errors. Alignment of CDR3 sequences to IMGT reference sequences was used to assign V, D and J gene segments. For a sequence to be retained, a match of at least six nucleotides was required to both a V gene segment and a J gene segment. A rearrangement counted as productive if the CDR3 had no stop codons and remained in frame with V and J, and every other rearrangement counted as non-productive. CDR3 was defined by IMGT convention, running from the second conserved V-encoded cysteine to the conserved J-encoded phenylalanine. The earlier analysis of about 640 of the donors excluded any sequence lacking an unambiguous match to a single V gene segment. An earlier analysis of 450 to 650 of the donors called V segments functional above 56.7% productive rearrangements and segregating when the between-donor standard deviation exceeded 5%. To diagnose cytomegalovirus status from the catalog of TCR beta chain sequences, a statistical classification framework was built. In a later analysis, TCR nucleotide sequences were compared against IMGT/GENE-DB human TR gene sequences so that V and J genes could be assigned. In a later analysis, CDR3 sequences and most-parsimonious VDJ recombination scenarios were assigned using the TCRdist pipeline. In a later analysis, each TCR beta chain was defined by its CDR3 amino acid sequence together with its V-gene family, and reads without a unique V-gene family were excluded. As a way to deal with suspected cross-contamination and a sequencing artifact, a later analysis dropped more than 500 nucleotide sequences that were highly shared and had low generation probability. In a later analysis, a clonal expansion index was calculated for each public chain from normalized within-repertoire ranks of inferred template counts. A later analysis computed generation probabilities with a VDJ recombination model fitted to out-of-frame rearrangements, and checked the results against IGoR. Hypergeometric tests were used in a later analysis to score TCR-TCR, TCR-HLA and TCR-CMV co-occurrence, with a repertoire-size bias correction applied to the TCR pairs. False discovery rates were estimated in a later analysis by permuting HLA or CMV assignments 20 times. In a later analysis, co-occurring TCRs were grouped using DBSCAN, with TCRdist sequence similarity added in when clustering inside HLA-allele-positive subsets. Co-occurrence clustering excluded repertoires with fewer than 30,000 or more than 120,000 public chains, plus five with anomalous nucleotide sharing. In its TCRdb copy, this immuneACCESS table keeps in-frame sequences only and misses some clones. Where compared with another copy, unresolved V genes explain less than half of these, and the others have no known cause. That table supplies the V and J calls and clone size; D and trimming were determined from the DNA. The table for this sample records approximately 140,000 clones. The top ten clonotypes cover roughly 2.6% of the sample.

In the germline V gene, CDR1 corresponds to SGHTA and CDR2 to FQGNSA. Trimming accounts for 5 bases at V and 0 bases at J, while the number of junction bases matched to no gene is 7. From cysteine to phenylalanine, the CDR3 is 17 amino acids long. Only the CDR3 DNA stays, 51 bases, in frame from base 1. The rearranged chain carries TRBV7-2 and TRBJ2-7; 13 of the junction bases match TRBD2. Sequencing was carried out using PBMCs. This sequence originates from a man between 40 and 49 years old in good health and CMV-seronegative. The DNA reads TGTGCCAGCAGCCGACGGACTAGCGGGGGTAGCTCCTACGAGCAGTACTTC. Translated, it reads CASSRRTSGGSSYEQYF.